The 13 T cell receptor beta chains reported below all come from one sample, sequenced in a study of CD8+ T cells in alopecia areata. cDNA serving as the sequencing template came from extracted, reverse transcribed RNA. Using immunoSEQ multiplex PCR, the repertoire was profiled, and TCRdb retains in-frame clones only, with some absent. The sample lists 200,000 to 250,000 clones; 56% were seen once. The sequenced sample consisted of CD8+ T cells sorted from blood. The source is a human donor in good health.

In nucleotides, the CDR3 is TGTGCCAGCAGTTTGGCCAGGGGGTCCTACGAGCAGTACTTC. Translated: CASSLARGSYEQYF. V is TRBV27 and J is TRBJ2-7; TRBD1 matches 7 bases. Losses at the gene ends were 3 bases for V and 1 base for J; bases not matched to a gene: 3. In germline, CDR1 is MNHEY, CDR2 SMNVEV (reference sequence). This CDR3 spans 14 amino acids.

The rearrangement joins TRBV7-9 to TRBJ2-5, with TRBD1 identical over 8 bases. The V segment lost 3 bases and the J segment 3 bases; nucleotides outside the gene matches: 0. The CDR3 is 13 residues long. Per germline, CDR1 SEHNR and CDR2 FQNEAQ (reference sequence). The CDR3 sequence: CASSLDREETQYF. The CDR3 DNA follows: TGTGCCAGCAGCTTGGACAGGGAAGAGACCCAGTACTTC.

A note on this clone: A read error may produce the germline difference seen at one junction end. The genes are TRBV2 and TRBJ2-5; D perhaps matches TRBD2 (6 bases). In germline, CDR1 is SNHLY, CDR2 FYNNEI. The CDR3 extends over 14 amino acids. As DNA, the CDR3 is TGTGCCAGCACTGAAGGAGGGTATCGAGAGACCCAGTACTTC. Amino acids: CASTEGGYRETQYF. The full variable domain, completed using reference TRBV2 and TRBJ2-5, is EPEVTQTPSHQVTQMGQEVILRCVPISNHLYFYWYRQILGQKVEFLVSFYNNEISEKSEIFDDQFSVERPDGSNFTLKIRSTKLEDSAMYFCASTEGGYRETQYFGPGTRLLVL.

V gene TRBV13 combines with J gene TRBJ2-7; TRBD2 matches at 8 bases. The germline CDR1 and CDR2 sequences are PRHDT and FYEKMQ (reference sequence). The CDR3 length is 16 residues. V was pared by 0 bases and J by 5 bases, with 9 bases of the junction left unmatched. In DNA, the CDR3 is TGTGCCAGCAGCTTAGGCCTCCGGGGGGGCCTCCACGAGCAGTACTTC. It encodes CASSLGLRGGLHEQYF.

About this clone: Other DNA sequences within the sample encode an identical CDR3. This chain uses TRBV27 with TRBJ2-1, with D unresolved. CDR3 length: 11 residues. The V and J ends lost 5 bases and 3 bases respectively, with 2 bases between them. Germline CDR1 and CDR2: MNHEY and SMNVEV (reference sequence). CDR3 sequence (DNA): TGTGCCAGCAGTCTCTACAATGAGCAGTTCTTC. Translated: CASSLYNEQFF.

This clone was observed a single time. The CDR3 protein is CAWSVRSYEQYF. The CDR3 coding sequence is TGTGCCTGGAGTGTACGCAGCTACGAGCAGTACTTC. The rearrangement joins TRBV30 to TRBJ2-5; D remains unclear. The end of the DNA aligns better with TRBJ2-7, so the J call may be wrong. This CDR3 spans 12 amino acids. Germline-derived CDR1 and CDR2 are GTSNPN and SVGIG (reference sequence).

The chain recombines TRBV11-2 with TRBJ2-7; D not resolved. The ends were cut back, 5 bases at V and 3 bases at J, with 8 bases in the middle. CDR1 and CDR2 from the germline V gene are SGHAT and FQNNGV. There are 12 residues in the CDR3. CDR3 sequence (DNA): TGTGCCAGCAGCACGTTCTACTACGAGCAGTACTTC. This translates into CASSTFYYEQYF.

The genes are TRBV13 and TRBJ2-4, with 7 bases that match TRBD1. CDR3 size: 15 residues. V gave up 4 bases and J gave up 0 bases; unmatched junction bases: 3. The germline V gene has CDR1 PRHDT and CDR2 FYEKMQ (reference sequence). The CDR3 loop reads CASSSRGLAKNIQYF. Here the CDR3 DNA reads TGTGCCAGCAGCTCTAGGGGGCTAGCCAAAAACATTCAGTACTTC.

CDR3 sequence: CASSFGEGNNYGYTF. The CDR3 bases are TGTGCCAGCAGCTTCGGTGAGGGCAACAACTATGGCTACACCTTC. V gene TRBV7-3 combines with J gene TRBJ1-2, with D hard to call. Germline V gene sequence: CDR1 SGHTA, CDR2 FQGTGA. V was clipped by 3 bases and J by 2 bases, with 13 bases between them. The CDR3 spans 15 residues.

This clone was observed a few times. This sequence joins TRBV4-2 and TRBJ2-7, with D possibly TRBD2 on 5 matching bases. Germline V CDR1 and CDR2: LGHNA, YNFKEQ. CDR3 length: 15 amino acids. V was pared by 4 bases and J by 1 base, with 14 bases between. CDR3 nucleotides: TGTGCCAGCAGCCCAGAACCCCGGGGTTCCTACGAGCAGTACTTC. It encodes CASSPEPRGSYEQYF.

This clone was counted between two and nine times. This rearrangement joins TRBV12-5 to TRBJ2-7; 7 bases fit TRBD2. The V segment lost 0 bases and the J segment 4 bases; nucleotides outside the gene matches: 9. CDR1 is LGHNT and CDR2 is FRNRAP in the germline V gene. The CDR3 spans 16 residues. The CDR3 reads CASGLVLGGHKYEQYF. The DNA of the CDR3 is TGTGCTAGTGGTTTGGTACTGGGAGGGCACAAGTACGAGCAGTACTTC.

This clone was counted once. The chain carries TRBV6-5 and TRBJ1-5; D is unresolved. This CDR3 has 14 amino acids. The V gene lost 5 bases and the J gene lost 0 bases, with 8 bases spanning the gap. CDR1 MNHEY and CDR2 SVGAGI come from the germline V gene. The CDR3 protein is CASSLDGSNQPQHF. The CDR3 DNA reads TGTGCCAGCAGTCTCGACGGTAGCAATCAGCCCCAGCATTTT.

The sample holds a few counts of this clone. This chain connects TRBV23-1 to TRBJ1-2; D perhaps matches TRBD1 (5 bases). TRBV23-1 is marked as an open reading frame, function uncertain. This CDR3 has 12 amino acids. CDR3 nucleotides: TGCGTAACACGACAGACTAACTATGGCTACACCTTC. Residues: CVTRQTNYGYTF.